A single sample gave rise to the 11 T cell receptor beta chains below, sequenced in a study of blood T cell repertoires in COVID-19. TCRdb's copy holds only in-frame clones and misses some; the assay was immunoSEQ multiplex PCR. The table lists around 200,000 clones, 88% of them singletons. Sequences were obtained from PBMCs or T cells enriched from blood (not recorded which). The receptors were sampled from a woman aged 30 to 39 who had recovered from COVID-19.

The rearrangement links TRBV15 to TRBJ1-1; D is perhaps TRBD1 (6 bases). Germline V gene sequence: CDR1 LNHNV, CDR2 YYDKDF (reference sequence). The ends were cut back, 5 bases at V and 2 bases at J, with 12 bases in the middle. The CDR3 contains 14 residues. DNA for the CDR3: TGTGCCACCAGCGGCAGGGGCGATAACACTGAAGCTTTCTTT. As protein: CATSGRGDNTEAFF. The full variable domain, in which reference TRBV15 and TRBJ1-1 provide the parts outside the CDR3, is DAMVIQNPRYQVTQFGKPVTLSCSQTLNHNVMYWYQQKSSQAPKLLFHYYDKDFNNEADTPDNFQSRRPNTSFCFLDIRSPGLGDTAMYLCATSGRGDNTEAFFGQGTRLTVV.

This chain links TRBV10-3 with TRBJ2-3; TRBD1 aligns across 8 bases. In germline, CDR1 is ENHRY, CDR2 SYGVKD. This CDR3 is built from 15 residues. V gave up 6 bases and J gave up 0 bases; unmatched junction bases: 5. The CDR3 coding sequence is TGTGCCATCAGGGGCTGGACAGGGAGCACAGATACGCAGTATTTT. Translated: CAIRGWTGSTDTQYF.

The CDR3 is CASSERRIVSNEQFF. As DNA, the CDR3 is TGTGCCAGCAGTGAACGTCGTATAGTTTCCAATGAGCAGTTCTTC. This sequence joins TRBV6-1 and TRBJ2-1; D is unclear. The CDR3 is 15 amino acids. V lost 2 bases and J lost 6, with 14 bases in between. Per germline, CDR1 MNHNS and CDR2 SASEGT.

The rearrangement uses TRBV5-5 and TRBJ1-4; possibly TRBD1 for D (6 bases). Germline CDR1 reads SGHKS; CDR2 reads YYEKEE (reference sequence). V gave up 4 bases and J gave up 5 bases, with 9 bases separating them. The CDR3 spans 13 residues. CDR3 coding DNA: TGTGCCAGCAGCAGGACAGACAATGAAAAACTGTTTTTT. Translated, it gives CASSRTDNEKLFF.

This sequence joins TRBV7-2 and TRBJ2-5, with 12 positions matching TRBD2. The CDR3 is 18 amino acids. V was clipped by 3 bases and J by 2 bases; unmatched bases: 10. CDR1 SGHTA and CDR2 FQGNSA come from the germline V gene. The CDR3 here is CASSFLQTSGGRQETQYF. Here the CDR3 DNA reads TGTGCCAGCAGCTTTTTGCAGACTAGCGGGGGCAGGCAAGAGACCCAGTACTTC.

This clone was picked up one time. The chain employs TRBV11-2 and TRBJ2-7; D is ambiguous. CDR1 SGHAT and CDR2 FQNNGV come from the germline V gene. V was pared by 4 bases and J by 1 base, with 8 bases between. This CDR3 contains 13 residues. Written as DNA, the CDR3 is TGTGCCAGCAGCTATGCAGGTTCCTACGAGCAGTACTTC. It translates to CASSYAGSYEQYF.

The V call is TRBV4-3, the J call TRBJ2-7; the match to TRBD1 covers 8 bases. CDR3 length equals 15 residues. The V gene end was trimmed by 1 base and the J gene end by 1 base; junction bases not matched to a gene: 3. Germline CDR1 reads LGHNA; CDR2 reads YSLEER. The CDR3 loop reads CASSQGQGTSYEQYF. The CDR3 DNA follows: TGCGCCAGCAGCCAAGGACAGGGGACTTCCTACGAGCAGTACTTC.

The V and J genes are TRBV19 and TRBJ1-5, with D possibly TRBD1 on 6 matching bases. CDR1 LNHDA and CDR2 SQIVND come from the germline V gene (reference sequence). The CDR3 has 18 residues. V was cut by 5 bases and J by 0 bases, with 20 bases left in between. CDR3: CASSALPPGQVSNQPQHF. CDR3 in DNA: TGTGCCAGTAGTGCTCTCCCTCCGGGACAAGTTAGCAATCAGCCCCAGCATTTT.

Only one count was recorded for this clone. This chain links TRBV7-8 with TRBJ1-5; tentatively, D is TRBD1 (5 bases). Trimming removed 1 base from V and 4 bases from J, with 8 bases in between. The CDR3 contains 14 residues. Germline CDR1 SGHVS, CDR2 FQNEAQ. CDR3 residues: CASSLDGANQPQHF. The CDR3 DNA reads TGTGCCAGCAGCTTAGATGGGGCGAATCAGCCCCAGCATTTT.

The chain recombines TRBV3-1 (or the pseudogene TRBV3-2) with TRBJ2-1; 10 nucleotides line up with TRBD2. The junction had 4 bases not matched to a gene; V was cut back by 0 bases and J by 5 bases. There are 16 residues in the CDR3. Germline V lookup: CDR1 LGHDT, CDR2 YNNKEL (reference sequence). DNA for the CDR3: TGTGCCAGCAGCCAAGATAGCCTAGCGGGAGACAATGAGCAGTTCTTC. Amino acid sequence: CASSQDSLAGDNEQFF.

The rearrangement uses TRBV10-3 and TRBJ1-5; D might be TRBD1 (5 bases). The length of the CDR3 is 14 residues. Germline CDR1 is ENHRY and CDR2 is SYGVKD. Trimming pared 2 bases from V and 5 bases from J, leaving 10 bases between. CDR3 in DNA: TGTGCCATCAGTGAGGGGGCTAGGGATCAGCCCCAGCATTTT. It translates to CAISEGARDQPQHF.